This T cell receptor beta chain was sequenced during a study of human T cells and chemical hapten exposure. Study as a whole: Patients additionally received therapeutic doses of diphenylcyclopropenone on the scalp once a week, and this continued throughout the roughly 26-week study.

As the library was built, unique molecular identifiers were attached to individual cDNA molecules. A single record per CDR3 protein comes from TCRdb applying MiXCR to the RACE reads. The repertoire holds some 250,000 distinct CDR3 sequences, with roughly 7.4% as singletons. This CDR3 contains 13 residues. Looked up from germline, CDR1 is MNHNS and CDR2 is SASEGT. V was pared by 6 bases and J by 7 bases, with 4 bases of the junction left unmatched. Time point described: pre-sensitization, week 0. The treatment is: therapeutic diphenylcyclopropenone sensitization with weekly scalp DPC. The sequencing here drew on whole blood, taken in connection with sensitization to the hapten diphenylcyclopropenone (DPC). The chain combines TRBV6-1 with TRBJ1-5; 9 bases line up with TRBD1. The sequence was collected from a man aged 18 to 35 with alopecia areata. Some clones in this sample may be carry-over from other donors' samples. CDR3 in DNA: TGTGCCAGCAGCCCGGGACAGGGCCAGCCCCAGCATTTT. Amino acids: CASSPGQGQPQHF.